Each of the 26 T cell receptor beta chains below was sequenced from the same sample in a study of blood T cell repertoires in COVID-19 (dated by TCRdb to about 2020). Libraries were prepared through the immunoSEQ multiplex PCR assay. Entries here come from immuneACCESS through TCRdb and include only in-frame sequences with V and J called. Some clones fail to appear in such tables; in the studies checked, an unresolved V gene covers under half of the shortfall, and the cause of the remainder is unknown. The sample table records hundreds of thousands of clones; nearly 90% of these occur just once. Jointly, the top ten make up over 8.5% of the sample. The sample comprised PBMCs or T cells enriched from blood (not recorded which). The origin of the receptors is a woman in her thirties who had recovered from COVID-19.

The CDR3 bases are TGTGCCAGCAGTTACTCGGGCGGGAGAAACTACGAGCAGTACTTC. It translates to CASSYSGGRNYEQYF. The chain has TRBV6-5 and TRBJ2-7; 7 nucleotides agree with TRBD2. The V gene end was trimmed by 0 bases and the J gene end by 3 bases; junction bases not matched to a gene: 5. CDR3 size: 15 residues. Germline CDR1 reads MNHEY; CDR2 reads SVGAGI.

J is TRBJ2-2 and V is TRBV15, with unresolved D. From germline, CDR1 is LNHNV and CDR2 YYDKDF (reference sequence). V was cut by 0 bases and J by 1 base, with 9 bases left in between. This CDR3 is built from 16 residues. For the CDR3, the DNA is TGTGCCACCAGCAGAGAAAGACAAATGAACACCGGGGAGCTGTTTTTT. Protein sequence: CATSRERQMNTGELFF.

The rearrangement links TRBV2 to TRBJ1-2; 11 bases match TRBD1. Germline trimming cut 7 bases from V and 5 bases from J; bases unmatched to any gene: 6. The CDR3 length is 14 residues. Germline lookup yields CDR1 SNHLY and CDR2 FYNNEI. The CDR3 sequence is CASNRDRGSYGYTF. In DNA, the CDR3 is TGTGCCAGCAACCGGGACAGGGGGAGTTATGGCTACACCTTC.

The rearrangement links TRBV11-2 to TRBJ1-4, with D tentatively TRBD1 (6 bases). Germline loops: CDR1 SGHAT, CDR2 FQNNGV. Trimming removed 5 bases at V and 8 bases at J, with 12 bases between. CDR3 size: 13 residues. The CDR3 sequence is CASSLGGEEKLFF. The DNA of the CDR3 is TGTGCCAGCAGCCTAGGGGGGGAGGAAAAACTGTTTTTT.

The rearrangement uses TRBV27 and TRBJ2-2; 8 bases match TRBD2. The germline V gene has CDR1 MNHEY and CDR2 SMNVEV (reference sequence). The CDR3 runs to 18 residues. V was pared by 6 bases and J by 1 base, with 13 bases of the junction left unmatched. The CDR3 region is CASSAYTGTRVNTGELFF. CDR3 in DNA: TGTGCCAGCAGCGCGTATACTGGGACTAGAGTGAACACCGGGGAGCTGTTTTTT.

This chain joins TRBV7-8 and TRBJ1-1; D is undetermined. V was clipped by 1 base and J by 6 bases, with 6 bases between them. This CDR3 has 12 amino acids. Germline V CDR1 and CDR2: SGHVS, FQNEAQ. CDR3 protein: CASSLGAAEAFF. CDR3 nucleotides: TGTGCCAGCAGCTTAGGCGCGGCTGAAGCTTTCTTT.

This rearrangement joins TRBV7-3 to TRBJ2-1; TRBD1 matches 7 bases. The CDR3 consists of 16 residues. Trimming at V came to 5 bases and at J to 0 bases, leaving 7 bases not matched to a gene. Per the germline V gene, CDR1 is SGHTA and CDR2 is FQGTGA. DNA of the CDR3: TGTGCCAGCAGCCCGGACAGGCCGAGCTCCTACAATGAGCAGTTCTTC. Its protein product is CASSPDRPSSYNEQFF.

V and J are TRBV28 and TRBJ2-7; 11 nucleotides match TRBD2. V was clipped by 3 bases and J by 1 base; unmatched bases: 5. Germline CDR1 MDHEN, CDR2 SYDVKM. This CDR3 contains 16 residues. The DNA for the CDR3 is TGTGCCAGCAGTTTCCTAGCGGGAGGCCCTTCCTACGAGCAGTACTTC. Translation: CASSFLAGGPSYEQYF.

This sequence joins TRBV7-9 and TRBJ2-1; TRBD2 matches 9 bases. Germline-derived CDR1 and CDR2 are SEHNR and FQNEAQ (reference sequence). The CDR3 contains 16 residues. Germline trimming cut 3 bases from V and 4 bases from J; bases unmatched to any gene: 7. The CDR3 DNA sequence: TGTGCCAGCAGCTTGACTAGCGGTCACTTATACAATGAGCAGTTCTTC. Its translation: CASSLTSGHLYNEQFF. Together with reference TRBV7-9 and TRBJ2-1, the CDR3 gives the full variable domain: DTGVSQNPRHKITKRGQNVTFRCDPISEHNRLYWYRQTLGQGPEFLTYFQNEAQLEKSRLLSDRFSAERPKGSFSTLEIQRTEQGDSAMYLCASSLTSGHLYNEQFFGPGTRLTVL.

The CDR3 loop is CASSPGQHRTEAFF. For the CDR3, the DNA is TGTGCCAGCTCACCGGGGCAACATCGGACTGAAGCTTTCTTT. The chain employs TRBV18 and TRBJ1-1; perhaps TRBD1 as D (5 bases). The germline V gene has CDR1 KGHSH and CDR2 LQKENI. There are 14 residues in the CDR3. Trimming removed 3 bases from V and 5 bases from J, with 13 bases in between.

This chain connects TRBV5-1 to TRBJ2-7; D is unclear. Trimming left V 1 base short and J 4 bases short, with 15 bases between. The CDR3 spans 15 residues. Per the germline V gene, CDR1 is SGHRS and CDR2 is YFSETQ. CDR3 sequence (DNA): TGCGCCAGCAGCTTGACAAGTACCACGGGTTACGAGCAGTACTTC. It specifies CASSLTSTTGYEQYF.

V gene TRBV6-5 combines with J gene TRBJ1-5, with 7 bases that match TRBD1. The ends lost 4 bases at V and 5 bases at J; junction bases unmatched: 5. The CDR3 totals 14 residues. Germline assignment: CDR1 MNHEY and CDR2 SVGAGI. CDR3 DNA sequence: TGTGCCAGCAGTTCGACAGGGTTGTATCAGCCCCAGCATTTT. Translated, it gives CASSSTGLYQPQHF.

The CDR3: CASSYPSAGADNEQFF. The CDR3 region has the DNA TGCGCCAGTTCATACCCGTCCGCGGGAGCGGACAATGAGCAGTTCTTC. V gene TRBV4-1 combines with J gene TRBJ2-1, with 7 bases that match TRBD2. The CDR3 is made up of 16 amino acids. The V gene end was trimmed by 9 bases and the J gene end by 5 bases; junction bases not matched to a gene: 16. Germline lookup yields CDR1 MGHRA and CDR2 YSYEKL.

CDR3 nucleotides: TGTGCCAGCAGCCTGGGACAGGGATTGTACGAGCAGTACTTC. This gives the protein CASSLGQGLYEQYF. The chain recombines TRBV7-9 with TRBJ2-7, with TRBD1 matching 9 bases. With 5 bases clipped from V and 4 bases from J, the junction kept 6 bases outside the gene matches. The CDR3 runs 14 residues. Germline V lookup: CDR1 SEHNR, CDR2 FQNEAQ (reference sequence). Full variable domain (missing parts from reference TRBV7-9 and TRBJ2-7): DTGVSQNPRHKITKRGQNVTFRCDPISEHNRLYWYRQTLGQGPEFLTYFQNEAQLEKSRLLSDRFSAERPKGSFSTLEIQRTEQGDSAMYLCASSLGQGLYEQYFGPGTRLTVT.

This rearrangement joins TRBV29-1 to TRBJ1-1; 7 nucleotides line up with TRBD1. This CDR3 has 17 residues. The V gene's germline CDR1 is SQVTM and CDR2 ANQGSEA. With V trimmed by 0 bases and J by 2 bases, 12 bases remained unmatched. The CDR3 is CSVEEGWRGRGNTEAFF. CDR3 in DNA: TGCAGCGTTGAAGAGGGATGGAGGGGGCGAGGAAACACTGAAGCTTTCTTT.

This clone was observed a single time. V gene TRBV19 combines with J gene TRBJ1-5; D is uncertain. This CDR3 is 16 amino acids long. The V gene lost 0 bases and the J gene lost 5 bases, with 14 bases spanning the gap. CDR1 and CDR2 (germline): LNHDA, SQIVND (reference sequence). This CDR3 is CASSIESHLLDQPQHF. CDR3 DNA: TGTGCCAGTAGTATAGAGTCACATCTGTTGGATCAGCCCCAGCATTTT.

The chain joins TRBV6-2 or TRBV6-3 to TRBJ2-7; the match to TRBD2 covers 13 bases. Germline trimming cut 5 bases from V and 3 bases from J; bases unmatched to any gene: 13. This CDR3 has 18 amino acids. The germline V gene has CDR1 MNHEY and CDR2 SVGEGT. CDR3 sequence: CASSLRTSGRNPHYEQYF. In DNA, the CDR3 is TGTGCCAGCAGTCTCAGGACTAGCGGGAGAAATCCACACTACGAGCAGTACTTC.

V gene TRBV5-4 combines with J gene TRBJ2-1, with 10 bases aligning to TRBD2. Unmatched junction bases numbered 9, after V lost 5 bases and J lost 4 bases. CDR1 and CDR2 from the germline V gene are SGHNT and YYREEE (reference sequence). CDR3 length: 16 residues. The CDR3 here is CASSSGGLAVYNEQFF. DNA for the CDR3: TGTGCCAGCAGTTCCGGCGGACTAGCGGTTTACAATGAGCAGTTCTTC.

DNA of the CDR3: TGTGCCAGCAGCTTCGGACAGGGCATGTACGAGCAGTACTTC. Encoded protein: CASSFGQGMYEQYF. J is TRBJ2-7 and V is TRBV5-5; 8 bases are shared with TRBD1. Trimming cost V 2 bases and J 4 bases; bases outside gene matches: 5. The CDR3 totals 14 residues. Per germline, CDR1 SGHKS and CDR2 YYEKEE (reference sequence).

The chain is built from TRBV6-1 and TRBJ1-5; tentative D call: TRBD1 (6 bases). The CDR3 loop spans 15 amino acids. Germline V gene sequence: CDR1 MNHNS, CDR2 SASEGT. V gave up 3 bases and J gave up 1 base, with 10 bases separating them. Written as DNA, the CDR3 is TGTGCCAGCAGTGATGGACAGCTCAGCAATCAGCCCCAGCATTTT. It translates to CASSDGQLSNQPQHF.

The chain is built from TRBV11-1 and TRBJ2-3, with 8 nucleotides matching TRBD1. CDR3 size: 16 residues. The V gene end was trimmed by 5 bases and the J gene end by 2 bases; junction bases not matched to a gene: 9. Germline CDR1 is SGHAT and CDR2 is FQDESV (reference sequence). CDR3 bases: TGTGCCAGCAGCCGTACTCAGGGGGCATACACAGATACGCAGTATTTT. It yields the protein CASSRTQGAYTDTQYF.

This chain uses TRBV30 with TRBJ2-1; weak D call: TRBD1 (5 bases). Germline values: CDR1 GTSNPN, CDR2 SVGIG (reference sequence). This CDR3 has 15 amino acids. V was trimmed by 0 bases and J by 1 base, leaving 10 bases between them. CDR3 sequence reads: CAWSVQGVSYNEQFF. Here the CDR3 DNA reads TGTGCCTGGAGTGTACAAGGGGTTTCCTACAATGAGCAGTTCTTC.

The chain is built from TRBV18 and TRBJ2-5; 9 bases fit TRBD1. The CDR3 runs 16 residues. CDR1 KGHSH and CDR2 LQKENI come from the germline V gene. Trimming took 2 bases from V and 4 from J; bases not matched to a gene: 8. The CDR3 loop is CASSPFTGGSGETQYF. DNA of the CDR3: TGTGCCAGCTCACCATTTACAGGGGGCTCCGGAGAGACCCAGTACTTC.

The gene calls are TRBV24-1 and TRBJ2-3; no clear D. There are 16 residues in the CDR3. V lost 2 bases and J 0 bases, leaving 11 bases between the germline ends. CDR1 and CDR2 from the germline V gene are KGHDR and SFDVKD. CDR3 sequence (DNA): TGTGCCACCAGTGATTCGCGAGAAGCTAGCACAGATACGCAGTATTTT. Amino acid sequence: CATSDSREASTDTQYF.

The rearrangement uses TRBV20-1 and TRBJ2-1; possibly TRBD2 for D (5 bases). The V end was cut by 3 bases, the J end by 0 bases, with 15 bases between. The CDR3 runs to 16 residues. Per the germline V gene, CDR1 is DFQATT and CDR2 is SNEGSKA (reference sequence). CDR3 bases: TGCAGTGCTAGTGGTTCGCGGGTGGGCTCCTACAATGAGCAGTTCTTC. It codes for CSASGSRVGSYNEQFF.

The V gene is TRBV11-2, the J gene TRBJ2-2; 10 nucleotides line up with TRBD1. Germline V CDR1 and CDR2: SGHAT, FQNNGV. The CDR3 spans 16 residues. Losses at the gene ends were 6 bases for V and 5 bases for J; bases not matched to a gene: 9. Written as DNA, the CDR3 is TGTGCCAGCAGACCGCGAAGGACAGGGGGTACCGGGGAGCTGTTTTTT. Encoded protein: CASRPRRTGGTGELFF. Together with reference TRBV11-2 and TRBJ2-2, the CDR3 gives the full variable domain: EAGVAQSPRYKIIEKRQSVAFWCNPISGHATLYWYQQILGQGPKLLIQFQNNGVVDDSQLPKDRFSAERLKGVDSTLKIQPAKLEDSAVYLCASRPRRTGGTGELFFGEGSRLTVL.